The source of this T cell receptor (beta chain) is a study of shared clonotypes between healthy human individuals. General study findings and limits: Several donors held 5% to 5.5% of naive CD4 clonotypes in common. All-four-donor shared clonotypes had higher generation probabilities than non-shared clonotypes did. On the whole, naive subsets had larger estimated richness than memory subsets had. Investigators collected only blood, and repertoires in tissues likely differ.

The V gene's germline CDR1 is LGHNA and CDR2 YSLEER. The CDR3 has 13 amino acids. The V end was cut by 4 bases, the J end by 3 bases, with 9 bases between. This clone appeared once. Its antigen is currently unknown. Some clones are missing from TCRdb's copy, which holds only in-frame ones; the method was immunoSEQ multiplex PCR. The sample lists about 2.3 million clones; approximately 90% were seen once. Sequences were obtained from naive CD4+ T cells from PBMCs. Subset given: CD45RA+ positively selected. This chain joins TRBV4-3 and TRBJ2-5; D is perhaps TRBD2 (6 bases). This TCR was recovered from a man younger than 35 in good health. Some clones in this sample may be carry-over from other donors' samples. CDR3 in DNA: TGCGCCAGCAGCCGGGGACTGAAAGAGACCCAGTACTTC. Its protein is CASSRGLKETQYF.